This TCR beta chain was recovered during a study of cytomegalovirus exposure and HLA in healthy donors. Study details: The study's early data release held roughly 91 million unique TCRs from HLA-typed donors. Whole-study findings and limits: Evidence from a later analysis indicated that most CMV-associated TCR beta chains looked HLA-restricted.

Trimming removed 5 bases from V and 2 bases from J, with 9 bases in between. The CDR3 is made up of 14 amino acids. CDR1 is MGHDK and CDR2 is SYGVNS in the germline V gene. In the PCR, 60 Vbeta and 13 Jbeta primers were used. Measured with immunoSEQ multiplex PCR; TCRdb has only the in-frame clones, and not every one. The sample has about 150,000 clones, about 80% seen once. In its sample, this clone was seen once. The antigen is undetermined. This chain uses TRBV25-1 with TRBJ2-2; D gene uncertain. The source of this sequence is a man aged 25-40 years in good health and CMV-seropositive. The material sequenced was PBMCs. This CDR3 is CASSQSVNTGELFF. DNA of the CDR3: TGTGCCAGCAGTCAGAGCGTAAACACCGGGGAGCTGTTTTTT.